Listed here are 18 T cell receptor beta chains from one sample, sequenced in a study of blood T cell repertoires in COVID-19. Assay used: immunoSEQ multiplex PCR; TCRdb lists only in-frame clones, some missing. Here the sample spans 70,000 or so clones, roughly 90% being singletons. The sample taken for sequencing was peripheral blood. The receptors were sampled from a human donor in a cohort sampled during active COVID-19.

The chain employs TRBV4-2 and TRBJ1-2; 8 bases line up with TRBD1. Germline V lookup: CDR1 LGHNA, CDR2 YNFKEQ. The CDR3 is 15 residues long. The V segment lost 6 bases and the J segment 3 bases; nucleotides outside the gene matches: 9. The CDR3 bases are TGTGCCAGCAGACTAACAGGGGGACGGGACTATGGCTACACCTTC. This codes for CASRLTGGRDYGYTF.

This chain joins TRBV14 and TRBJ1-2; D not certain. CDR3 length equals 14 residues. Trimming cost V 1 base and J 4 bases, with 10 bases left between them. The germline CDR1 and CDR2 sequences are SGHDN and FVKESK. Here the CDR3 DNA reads TGTGCCAGCAGCCAAGGCGGCAGTCCCTATGGCTACACCTTC. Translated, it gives CASSQGGSPYGYTF.

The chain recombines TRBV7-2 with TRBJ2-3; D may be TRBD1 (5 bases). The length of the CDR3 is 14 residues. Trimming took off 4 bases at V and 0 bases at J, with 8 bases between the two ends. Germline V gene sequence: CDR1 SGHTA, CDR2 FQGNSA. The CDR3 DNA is TGTGCCAGCAGCTCAGGGTATAGCACAGATACGCAGTATTTT. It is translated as CASSSGYSTDTQYF.

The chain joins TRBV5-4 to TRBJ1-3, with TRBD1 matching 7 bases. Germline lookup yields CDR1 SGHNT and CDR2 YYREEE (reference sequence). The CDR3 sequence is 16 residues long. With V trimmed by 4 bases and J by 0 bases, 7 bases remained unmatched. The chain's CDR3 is CASSPDRASSGNTIYF. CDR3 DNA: TGTGCCAGCAGCCCCGACAGGGCGAGCTCTGGAAACACCATATATTTT.

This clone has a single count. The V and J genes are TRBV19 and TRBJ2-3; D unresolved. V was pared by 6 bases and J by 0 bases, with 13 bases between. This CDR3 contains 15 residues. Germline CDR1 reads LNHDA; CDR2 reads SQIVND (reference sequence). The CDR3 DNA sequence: TGTGCCAGTAGCCTAGACTGGCGAAGCACAGATACGCAGTATTTT. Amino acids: CASSLDWRSTDTQYF.

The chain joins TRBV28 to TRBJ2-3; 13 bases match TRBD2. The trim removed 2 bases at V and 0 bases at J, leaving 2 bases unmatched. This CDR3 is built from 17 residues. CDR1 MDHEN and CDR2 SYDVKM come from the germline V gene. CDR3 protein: CASSLEGLAGSTDTQYF. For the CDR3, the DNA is TGTGCCAGCAGTTTAGAGGGACTAGCGGGAAGCACAGATACGCAGTATTTT.

CDR3 bases: TGCAGTGCTAGTGAAGCGGGCCAGAGCTCCTACAATGAGCAGTTCTTC. Protein: CSASEAGQSSYNEQFF. The genes are TRBV20-1 and TRBJ2-1, with a possible D match to TRBD2 (6 bases). CDR3 size: 16 residues. Germline V CDR1 and CDR2: DFQATT, SNEGSKA (reference sequence). V shed 3 bases and J shed 0 bases, with 15 bases lying between them.

This chain's CDR3 is CASSPSTGGEETQYF. CDR3 in DNA: TGTGCCAGCTCACCATCGACAGGGGGCGAAGAGACCCAGTACTTC. The chain recombines TRBV18 with TRBJ2-5; 10 positions match TRBD1. In germline, CDR1 is KGHSH, CDR2 LQKENI. The ends lost 2 bases at V and 3 bases at J; junction bases unmatched: 3. CDR3 length: 15 amino acids.

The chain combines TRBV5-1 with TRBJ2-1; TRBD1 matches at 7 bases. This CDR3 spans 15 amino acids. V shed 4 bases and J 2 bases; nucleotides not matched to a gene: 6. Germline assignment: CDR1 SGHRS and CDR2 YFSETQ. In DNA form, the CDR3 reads TGCGCCAGCAGCCTTGGGACAGATACCTACAATGAGCAGTTCTTC. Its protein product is CASSLGTDTYNEQFF. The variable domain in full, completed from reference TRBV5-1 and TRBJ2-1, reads KAGVTQTPRYLIKTRGQQVTLSCSPISGHRSVSWYQQTPGQGLQFLFEYFSETQRNKGNFPGRFSGRQFSNSRSEMNVSTLELGDSALYLCASSLGTDTYNEQFFGPGTRLTVL.

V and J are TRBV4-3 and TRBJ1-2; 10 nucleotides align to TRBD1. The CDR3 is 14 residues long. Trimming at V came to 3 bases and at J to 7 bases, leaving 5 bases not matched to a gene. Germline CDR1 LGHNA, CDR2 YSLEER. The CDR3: CASSHADRGGGYTF. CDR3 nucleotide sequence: TGCGCCAGCAGCCATGCGGACAGGGGGGGTGGCTACACCTTC.

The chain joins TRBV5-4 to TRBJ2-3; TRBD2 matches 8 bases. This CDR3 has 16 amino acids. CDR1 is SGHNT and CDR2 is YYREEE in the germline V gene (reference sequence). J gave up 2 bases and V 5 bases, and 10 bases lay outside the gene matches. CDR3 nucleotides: TGTGCCAGCAGTGGGTTGGGCGGGAGGAACACAGATACGCAGTATTTT. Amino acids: CASSGLGGRNTDTQYF.

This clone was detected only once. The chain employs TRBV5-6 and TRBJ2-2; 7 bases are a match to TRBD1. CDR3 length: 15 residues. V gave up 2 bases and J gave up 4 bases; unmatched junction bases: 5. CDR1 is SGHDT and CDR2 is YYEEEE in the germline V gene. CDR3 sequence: CASSFKDRPTGELFF. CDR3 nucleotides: TGTGCCAGCAGCTTTAAGGACAGGCCCACCGGGGAGCTGTTTTTT.

For the CDR3, the DNA is TGTGCCAGCAGCCAAGATGAGTTAGTACGGGACAGGGGTGGGAATGAGCAGTTCTTC. As protein: CASSQDELVRDRGGNEQFF. The genes are TRBV4-2 and TRBJ2-1; 10 bases are a match to TRBD1. This CDR3 has 19 residues. Germline CDR1 LGHNA, CDR2 YNFKEQ. The junction had 15 bases not matched to a gene; V was cut back by 0 bases and J by 7 bases.

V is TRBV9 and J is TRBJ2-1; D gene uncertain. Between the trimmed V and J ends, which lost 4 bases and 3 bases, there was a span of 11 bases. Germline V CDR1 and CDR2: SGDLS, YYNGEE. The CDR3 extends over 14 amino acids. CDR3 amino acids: CASSPRLRYNEQFF. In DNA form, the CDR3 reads TGTGCCAGCAGCCCCCGACTCCGCTACAATGAGCAGTTCTTC.

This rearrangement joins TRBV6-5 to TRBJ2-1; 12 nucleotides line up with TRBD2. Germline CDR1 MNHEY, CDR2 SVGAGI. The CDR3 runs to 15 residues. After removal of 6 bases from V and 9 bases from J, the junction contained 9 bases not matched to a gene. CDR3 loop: CASSLLAGGPAEQFF. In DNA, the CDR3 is TGTGCCAGCAGCCTTCTAGCGGGAGGGCCGGCTGAGCAGTTCTTC.

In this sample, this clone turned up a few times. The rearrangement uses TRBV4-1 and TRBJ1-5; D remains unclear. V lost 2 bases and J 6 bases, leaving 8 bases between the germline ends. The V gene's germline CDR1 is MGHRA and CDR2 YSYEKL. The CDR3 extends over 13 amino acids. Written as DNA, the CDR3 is TGCGCCAGCAGCCAATCGATGGCTCAGCCCCAGCATTTT. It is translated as CASSQSMAQPQHF.

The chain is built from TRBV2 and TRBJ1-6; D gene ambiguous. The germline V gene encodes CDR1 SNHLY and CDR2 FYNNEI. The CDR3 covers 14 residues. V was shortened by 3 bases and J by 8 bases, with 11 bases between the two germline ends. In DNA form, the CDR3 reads TGTGCCAGCAGTGATTCCACCGGGTATTCACCCCTCCACTTT. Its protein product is CASSDSTGYSPLHF.

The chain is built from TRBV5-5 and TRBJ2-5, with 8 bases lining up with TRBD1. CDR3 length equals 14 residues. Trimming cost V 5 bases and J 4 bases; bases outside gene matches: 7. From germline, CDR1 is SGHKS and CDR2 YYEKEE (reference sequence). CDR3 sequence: CASRYYRGRETQYF. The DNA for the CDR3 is TGTGCCAGCAGATACTACAGGGGGAGAGAGACCCAGTACTTC.